These 12 T cell receptor beta chains originate from one sample sequenced in a study of T cell responses to AZD1222 COVID-19 vaccine. The repertoire was sequenced with immunoSEQ multiplex PCR; TCRdb's copy has only in-frame clones and lacks some. The sample holds some 200,000 clones; just over 90% are singletons and the top ten take 3% to 3.5%. Material: peripheral blood, obtained 28 days after the second AZD1222 dose. The source is an adult who received the AZD1222 COVID-19 vaccine.

This chain connects TRBV7-9 to TRBJ1-3; D is undetermined. The germline V and J ends were trimmed by 1 base and 6 bases, with 4 bases remaining between them. The germline V gene encodes CDR1 SEHNR and CDR2 FQNEAQ (reference sequence). This CDR3 has 12 residues. The CDR3 DNA follows: TGTGCCAGCAGCTTAGACGTAAACACCATATATTTT. Its translation: CASSLDVNTIYF.

This clone has only a few counts. J is TRBJ1-5 and V is TRBV7-8; D unresolved. CDR1 and CDR2 (germline): SGHVS, FQNEAQ. V gave up 0 bases and J gave up 7 bases, with 4 bases separating them. The CDR3 sequence is 12 residues long. The CDR3 nucleotides are TGTGCCAGCAGCTTAGCAGGGCAGCCCCAGCATTTT. Its translation is CASSLAGQPQHF.

The gene calls are TRBV5-1 and TRBJ2-3, with 9 bases identical to TRBD2. Germline trimming cut 0 bases from V and 2 bases from J; bases unmatched to any gene: 4. In germline, CDR1 is SGHRS, CDR2 YFSETQ. This CDR3 region has 16 residues. CDR3: CASSLGLAAPTDTQYF. The CDR3 DNA is TGCGCCAGCAGCTTGGGACTAGCGGCGCCCACAGATACGCAGTATTTT.

The chain employs TRBV7-9 and TRBJ2-3; 8 bases align to TRBD1. Looked up from germline, CDR1 is SEHNR and CDR2 is FQNEAQ (reference sequence). Trimming cost V 6 bases and J 1 base; bases outside gene matches: 9. The CDR3 covers 16 residues. The CDR3 DNA is TGTGCCAGCAGATCCATTCCGGGACAGGGCACAGATACGCAGTATTTT. It codes for CASRSIPGQGTDTQYF.

The chain uses TRBV10-3 and TRBJ2-7; no firm D call. Germline lookup yields CDR1 ENHRY and CDR2 SYGVKD. This CDR3 region has 11 residues. Trimming cost V 11 bases and J 5 bases, with 13 bases left between them. CDR3 bases: TGTGCCGCCTCCCCTTCGGACGAGCAGTACTTC. Its translation is CAASPSDEQYF.

The rearrangement uses TRBV9 and TRBJ2-1; 11 bases map to TRBD2. The CDR3 is 15 amino acids. V trimming: 3 bases; J trimming: 3 bases; junction bases outside the gene matches: 2. Germline V gene lookup returns CDR1 SGDLS and CDR2 YYNGEE. CDR3 nucleotide sequence: TGTGCCAGCAGCGGAGGGACTAGCGGCTACAATGAGCAGTTCTTC. Its protein product is CASSGGTSGYNEQFF.

The chain employs TRBV5-1 and TRBJ2-2; no clear D gene. V was trimmed by 4 bases and J by 0 bases, leaving 13 bases between them. CDR1 is SGHRS, CDR2 YFSETQ, per germline. The CDR3 consists of 16 residues. DNA of the CDR3: TGCGCCAGCAGCCCGGTTGGAAGGGCGAACACCGGGGAGCTGTTTTTT. It is translated as CASSPVGRANTGELFF.

The rearrangement joins TRBV4-3 to TRBJ2-2; 9 bases line up with TRBD1. The germline gives CDR1 LGHNA, CDR2 YSLEER. The ends lost 1 base at V and 5 bases at J; junction bases unmatched: 8. The length of the CDR3 is 17 residues. CDR3 protein: CASSQVGTGPYTGELFF. For the CDR3, the DNA is TGCGCCAGCAGCCAAGTTGGGACAGGGCCATATACCGGGGAGCTGTTTTTT.

V usage is TRBV24-1 and J usage is TRBJ2-5; the D is unclear. Germline V lookup: CDR1 KGHDR, CDR2 SFDVKD. Trimming removed 9 bases from V and 0 bases from J, with 10 bases in between. The CDR3 totals 13 residues. CDR3 amino acids: CATRKGNQETQYF. For the CDR3, the DNA is TGTGCCACCCGAAAGGGTAACCAAGAGACCCAGTACTTC.

The V and J genes are TRBV9 and TRBJ2-6, with 8 bases identical to TRBD2. The germline gives CDR1 SGDLS, CDR2 YYNGEE. The CDR3 contains 17 residues. V shed 5 bases, J shed 0 bases, and the junction held 7 bases outside the gene matches. The CDR3 nucleotides read TGTGCCAGCAGGACCGGGACTAGGGCCTCTGGGGCCAACGTCCTGACTTTC. Protein: CASRTGTRASGANVLTF.

J is TRBJ2-7 and V is TRBV12-3 or TRBV12-4, with D hard to call. V was trimmed by 6 bases and J by 2 bases, leaving 11 bases between them. The CDR3 spans 13 residues. The CDR3 coding sequence is TGTGCCAGCAGCCGTGAGAATACCTACGAGCAGTACTTC. This translates into CASSRENTYEQYF.

With respect to this clone: This specimen includes other DNA sequences encoding the same CDR3. The chain couples TRBV5-1 to TRBJ1-2; D uncertain. V dropped 0 bases and J dropped 4 bases, with 7 bases sitting between them. The CDR3 extends over 13 amino acids. Germline values: CDR1 SGHRS, CDR2 YFSETQ. Written as DNA, the CDR3 is TGCGCCAGCAGCTTGGGGGATTCCTATGGCTACACCTTC. This gives the protein CASSLGDSYGYTF. Together with reference TRBV5-1 and TRBJ1-2, the CDR3 gives the full variable domain: KAGVTQTPRYLIKTRGQQVTLSCSPISGHRSVSWYQQTPGQGLQFLFEYFSETQRNKGNFPGRFSGRQFSNSRSEMNVSTLELGDSALYLCASSLGDSYGYTFGSGTRLTVV.